This entry features one TCR beta chain sequence. Its antigen is undetermined. The CDR3 has 18 residues. Germline V gene data show CDR1 as DFQATT and CDR2 as SNEGSKA (reference sequence). Trimming removed 3 bases from V and 5 bases from J; junction bases left unmatched: 19. The source of the sample is a study of T cell responses to AZD1222 COVID-19 vaccine. Study-wide background: Researchers grouped second doses given at about 4 or about 12 weeks into one pool. Study results and limitations: Samples come after the peak T cell response, not at day 14. Only a handful of people who got AZD1222 tested seropositive at baseline.

Libraries were prepared by immunoSEQ multiplex PCR; TCRdb keeps only in-frame clonotypes and omits some of them. The data show 100,000 to 120,000 clones, roughly nine tenths seen once. This TCR was sampled from an adult in good health. The sample was peripheral blood, taken on day 0 of AZD1222 vaccination. The J gene is TRBJ1-1, the V gene TRBV20-1, with TRBD1 identical over 9 bases. The CDR3, as DNA: TGCAGTGCTAGTTTTTGGAGCAAGTGGACAGGGGTTTGGACTGAAGCTTTCTTT. Translating it yields CSASFWSKWTGVWTEAFF.